The 22 T cell receptor beta chains reported below all come from one sample, sequenced in a study of cytomegalovirus exposure and HLA in healthy donors. The PCR was carried out with 60 Vbeta primers and 13 Jbeta primers. The table came from immunoSEQ multiplex PCR; TCRdb's copy has only in-frame clones and leaves some out. The table records around 75,000 clones, around 78% of them present only once. The source material was PBMCs. The receptors were gathered from a man between 40 and 49 years old in good health and CMV-seronegative.

This sequence joins TRBV5-1 and TRBJ1-1, with a tentative D call TRBD1 (5 bases). The CDR3 consists of 16 residues. Trimming removed 4 bases from V and 0 bases from J, with 16 bases in between. Germline V CDR1 and CDR2: SGHRS, YFSETQ. CDR3 sequence (DNA): TGCGCCAGCAGCCAGGAGCCAGACAGAATGAACACTGAAGCTTTCTTT. Residues: CASSQEPDRMNTEAFF.

The chain has TRBV2 and TRBJ1-6; tentative D call: TRBD1 (5 bases). The germline V gene has CDR1 SNHLY and CDR2 FYNNEI. The CDR3 is made up of 16 amino acids. V gave up 7 bases and J gave up 10 bases, with 23 bases separating them. This CDR3 reads CASISRVTVQGSPLHF. The CDR3 DNA reads TGTGCCAGCATCTCCCGCGTGACAGTCCAGGGATCACCCCTCCACTTT.

The chain joins TRBV18 to TRBJ1-5; D might be TRBD1 (6 bases). Trimming took off 3 bases at V and 1 base at J, with 10 bases between the two ends. The CDR3 spans 15 residues. Germline-derived CDR1 and CDR2 are KGHSH and LQKENI. This CDR3 is CASSPGRGSNQPQHF. The CDR3 DNA sequence: TGTGCCAGCTCACCGGGCAGGGGAAGCAATCAGCCCCAGCATTTT.

The rearrangement joins TRBV9 to TRBJ2-5, with 9 bases identical to TRBD1. The V and J ends lost 0 bases and 5 bases, in that order; junction bases with no gene match: 5. The CDR3 loop spans 15 amino acids. Germline V gene data show CDR1 as SGDLS and CDR2 as YYNGEE. This CDR3 is CASSVDRGREETQYF. The CDR3 coding sequence is TGTGCCAGCAGCGTAGACAGGGGGCGCGAGGAGACCCAGTACTTC. The full variable domain, with the rest looked up from reference TRBV9 and TRBJ2-5, is DSGVTQTPKHLITATGQRVTLRCSPRSGDLSVYWYQQSLDQGLQFLIQYYNGEERAKGNILERFSAQQFPDLHSELNLSSLELGDSALYFCASSVDRGREETQYFGPGTRLLVL.

This clone was counted a few times. This sequence joins TRBV6-5 and TRBJ1-3; D is undetermined. The CDR3 has 15 residues. The V end was cut by 5 bases, the J end by 4 bases, with 15 bases between. CDR1 and CDR2 from the germline V gene are MNHEY and SVGAGI. The DNA of the CDR3 is TGTGCCAGCAGTCGCGACGGTGCGGGGGGAAACACCATATATTTT. It translates to CASSRDGAGGNTIYF.

V gene TRBV6-5 combines with J gene TRBJ2-4, with D possibly TRBD1 on 5 matching bases. CDR1 MNHEY and CDR2 SVGAGI come from the germline V gene. The V and J ends lost 1 base and 6 bases respectively, with 13 bases between them. The CDR3 sequence is 15 residues long. The CDR3 sequence is CASSYLGAVPNIQYF. CDR3 nucleotides: TGTGCCAGCAGTTACTTAGGGGCAGTACCAAACATTCAGTACTTC.

A few counts support this clone. The V and J genes are TRBV11-3 and TRBJ2-7; 8 bases are a match to TRBD2. Germline V gives CDR1 SGHNT, CDR2 YENEEA. The CDR3 sequence is 14 residues long. V was clipped by 1 base and J by 6 bases; unmatched bases: 5. The CDR3 sequence is CASSLGLAGGEQYF. The DNA of the CDR3 is TGTGCCAGCAGCTTAGGCCTCGCGGGGGGCGAGCAGTACTTC.

V and J are TRBV25-1 and TRBJ2-5; possibly TRBD1 for D (5 bases). Germline CDR1 reads MGHDK; CDR2 reads SYGVNS. Trimming removed 2 bases from V and 5 bases from J, with 15 bases in between. This CDR3 region has 15 residues. CDR3 nucleotides: TGTGCCAGCAGTGAAGGAGCAGGTCCAGGGGAGACCCAGTACTTC. Translation: CASSEGAGPGETQYF.

The V call is TRBV11-2, the J call TRBJ2-5, with unresolved D. V lost 3 bases and J lost 5, with 13 bases in between. Germline loops: CDR1 SGHAT, CDR2 FQNNGV. The CDR3 loop spans 14 amino acids. DNA of the CDR3: TGTGCCAGCAGCTTTAATGTAGCCCGGGAGACCCAGTACTTC. It encodes CASSFNVARETQYF.

The rearrangement joins TRBV2 to TRBJ2-2; a possible D gene is TRBD2 (5 bases). The CDR3 spans 14 residues. Germline V gives CDR1 SNHLY, CDR2 FYNNEI. V shed 6 bases and J shed 2 bases, with 10 bases lying between them. CDR3 residues: CASRTLANTGELFF. CDR3 in DNA: TGTGCCAGCAGGACGCTAGCAAACACCGGGGAGCTGTTTTTT.

V and J are TRBV4-3 and TRBJ1-4; D is perhaps TRBD1 (5 bases). CDR1 and CDR2 (germline): LGHNA, YSLEER. V lost 0 bases, J lost 4 bases, and 24 bases lay in between. This CDR3 comprises 20 residues. The CDR3 loop reads CASSQDGAESAEPLNEKLFF. CDR3 sequence (DNA): TGCGCCAGCAGCCAAGATGGGGCAGAGTCGGCGGAGCCCCTTAATGAAAAACTGTTTTTT.

This chain uses TRBV25-1 with TRBJ2-7; 8 bases are shared with TRBD1. Germline CDR1 reads MGHDK; CDR2 reads SYGVNS. The V gene end was trimmed by 6 bases and the J gene end by 13 bases; junction bases not matched to a gene: 5. The CDR3 totals 10 residues. The CDR3 DNA sequence: TGTGCCAGCAGGGACAGGGATTTTTACTTC. Encoded protein: CASRDRDFYF.

V and J are TRBV4-1 and TRBJ1-5, with TRBD1 as a possible D gene (6 bases). The V end lost 4 bases, the J end lost 0 bases, and 10 bases lay between the germline ends. This CDR3 comprises 15 residues. CDR1 MGHRA and CDR2 YSYEKL come from the germline V gene. The CDR3 protein is CASSRHRASNQPQHF. The CDR3 nucleotides are TGCGCCAGCAGCCGACACAGGGCTAGCAATCAGCCCCAGCATTTT.

To note about this clone: The junction differs from germline at one of its ends, possibly a read error. The J gene is TRBJ1-2, the V gene TRBV27; TRBD1 matches 10 bases. In germline, CDR1 is MNHEY, CDR2 SMNVEV (reference sequence). The CDR3 is 13 amino acids. The DNA of the CDR3 is TGTGCCAGTTCCGGGACAGGGGACTATGGCTACCCCTTC. Its protein is CASSGTGDYGYPF.

The V call is TRBV7-3, the J call TRBJ2-2, with D possibly matching TRBD1 (5 bases). In germline, CDR1 is SGHTA, CDR2 FQGTGA. CDR3 size: 13 residues. V gave up 7 bases and J gave up 3 bases, with 9 bases separating them. The DNA of the CDR3 is TGTGCCAGCACCTTGACAGACACCGGGGAGCTGTTTTTT. Translating gives CASTLTDTGELFF. The full variable domain, with the rest looked up from reference TRBV7-3 and TRBJ2-2, is GAGVSQTPSNKVTEKGKYVELRCDPISGHTALYWYRQSLGQGPEFLIYFQGTGAADDSGLPNDRFFAVRPEGSVSTLKIQRTERGDSAVYLCASTLTDTGELFFGEGSRLTVL.

The gene calls are TRBV2 and TRBJ1-4, with 7 bases fitting TRBD1. V dropped 4 bases and J dropped 8; count of bases not matched to a gene: 13. The CDR3 totals 16 residues. The V gene's germline CDR1 is SNHLY and CDR2 FYNNEI. The CDR3 sequence: CASSALTGSEGEKLFF. CDR3 coding DNA: TGTGCCAGCAGTGCCCTGACAGGGTCGGAGGGGGAAAAACTGTTTTTT.

This clone has more than one count but fewer than ten. The rearrangement joins TRBV7-3 to TRBJ1-1; weak D call: TRBD1 (5 bases). Germline-derived CDR1 and CDR2 are SGHTA and FQGTGA. Trimming stripped 5 bases from V and 1 base from J, with 11 bases between. The CDR3 extends over 14 amino acids. In nucleotides, the CDR3 is TGTGCCAGCAGCGAGGACATTTCGAACACTGAAGCTTTCTTT. Residues: CASSEDISNTEAFF.

This clone was recorded a few times. The chain combines TRBV5-1 with TRBJ1-2, with TRBD1 matching over 7 bases. V lost 3 bases, J lost 6 bases, and 11 bases stayed unmatched. This CDR3 has 15 residues. Germline assignment: CDR1 SGHRS and CDR2 YFSETQ. The CDR3 reads CASSWNPQGQDGYTF. In DNA form, the CDR3 reads TGCGCCAGCAGCTGGAACCCACAGGGGCAGGATGGCTACACCTTC.

This sequence joins TRBV5-1 and TRBJ2-5; the D gene is possibly TRBD2 (5 bases). Trimming took off 3 bases at V and 3 bases at J, with 12 bases between the two ends. Germline CDR1 reads SGHRS; CDR2 reads YFSETQ. The CDR3 spans 14 residues. The CDR3 here is CASSSTTGKETQYF. In DNA form, the CDR3 reads TGCGCCAGCAGCTCCACGACGGGGAAAGAGACCCAGTACTTC. Looking up the rest from reference TRBV5-1 and TRBJ2-5 gives the full variable domain: KAGVTQTPRYLIKTRGQQVTLSCSPISGHRSVSWYQQTPGQGLQFLFEYFSETQRNKGNFPGRFSGRQFSNSRSEMNVSTLELGDSALYLCASSSTTGKETQYFGPGTRLLVL.

The J gene is TRBJ2-2, the V gene TRBV15; possibly TRBD1 for D (5 bases). V lost 2 bases to trimming and J lost 8 bases, with 12 bases between them. The length of the CDR3 is 14 residues. Looked up from germline, CDR1 is LNHNV and CDR2 is YYDKDF (reference sequence). Here the CDR3 reads CATSRKQARGELFF. DNA of the CDR3: TGTGCCACCAGCAGAAAACAGGCGCGGGGGGAGCTGTTTTTT.

This clone came up once. This chain joins TRBV28 and TRBJ2-7; D is possibly TRBD1 (6 bases). CDR3 length: 16 amino acids. V lost 4 bases, J lost 5 bases, and 21 bases lay in between. From germline, CDR1 is MDHEN and CDR2 SYDVKM. CDR3 sequence: CASSSPNRVLGNEQYF. The CDR3 region has the DNA TGTGCCAGCAGTTCTCCCAACAGGGTCCTCGGCAACGAGCAGTACTTC.

The chain is built from TRBV6-1 and TRBJ2-2, with 8 bases matching TRBD2. V gave up 4 bases and J gave up 7 bases; unmatched junction bases: 8. Germline CDR1 and CDR2: MNHNS and SASEGT. The length of the CDR3 is 15 residues. The CDR3 DNA sequence: TGTGCCAGCAGTGTGAGCGGGGGAACTAGCGGGGAGCTGTTTTTT. It translates to CASSVSGGTSGELFF.